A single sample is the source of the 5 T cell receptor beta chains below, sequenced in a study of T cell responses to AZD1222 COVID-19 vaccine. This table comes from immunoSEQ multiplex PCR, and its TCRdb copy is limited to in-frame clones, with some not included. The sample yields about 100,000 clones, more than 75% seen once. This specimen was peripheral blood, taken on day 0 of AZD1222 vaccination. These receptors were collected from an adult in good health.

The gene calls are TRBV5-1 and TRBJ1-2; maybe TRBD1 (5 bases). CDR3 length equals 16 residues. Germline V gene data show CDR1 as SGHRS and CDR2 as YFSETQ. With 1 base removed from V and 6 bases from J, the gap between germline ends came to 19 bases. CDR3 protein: CASSLQPYGTADGYTF. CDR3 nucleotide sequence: TGCGCCAGCAGCTTGCAACCGTACGGGACGGCAGATGGCTACACCTTC.

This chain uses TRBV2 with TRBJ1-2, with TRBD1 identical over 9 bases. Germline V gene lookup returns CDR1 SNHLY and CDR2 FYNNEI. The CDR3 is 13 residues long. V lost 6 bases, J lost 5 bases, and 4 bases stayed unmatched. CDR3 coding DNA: TGTGCCAGCAGGGGGACAGGGCGGTATGGCTACACCTTC. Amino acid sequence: CASRGTGRYGYTF.

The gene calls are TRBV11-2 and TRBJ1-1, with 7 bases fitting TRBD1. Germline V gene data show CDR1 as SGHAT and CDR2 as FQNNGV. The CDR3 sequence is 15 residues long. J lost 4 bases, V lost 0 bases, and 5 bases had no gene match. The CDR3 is CASSLDGPGGTEAFF. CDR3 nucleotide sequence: TGTGCCAGCAGCTTAGATGGTCCAGGGGGCACTGAAGCTTTCTTT.

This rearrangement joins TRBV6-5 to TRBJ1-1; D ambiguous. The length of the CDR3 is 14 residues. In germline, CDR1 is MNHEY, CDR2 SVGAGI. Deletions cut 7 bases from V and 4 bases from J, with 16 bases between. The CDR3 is CASTPGWEGTEAFF. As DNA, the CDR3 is TGTGCCAGCACCCCGGGGTGGGAGGGCACTGAAGCTTTCTTT.

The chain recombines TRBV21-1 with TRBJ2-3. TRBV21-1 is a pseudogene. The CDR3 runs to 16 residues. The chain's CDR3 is CASSKAPLEGTGTQYF. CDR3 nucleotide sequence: TGTGCCAGCAGCAAGGCCCCCTTGGAAGGCACTGGTACGCAGTATTTT.